The sequence of this T cell receptor (beta chain) was determined in a study of T-cell reconstitution after alpha-beta-depleted transplantation in children. This clonotype was seen repeatedly, ten times or more. Trimming cost V 4 bases and J 7 bases; bases outside gene matches: 10. The germline CDR1 and CDR2 sequences are SEHNR and FQNEAQ (reference sequence). This CDR3 has 16 residues. As it was prepared, the TCRbeta library received unique molecular identifiers. TCRdb reprocessed the PCR reads via MiXCR and lists one record per CDR3 protein. Of tens of thousands of distinct CDR3 sequences in the sample, roughly 11% were seen once.

The chain recombines TRBV7-9 with TRBJ2-3; 11 positions agree with TRBD2. The source material was PBMCs from the stem cell graft donor, sampled from the stem cell graft. The source is a human donor who donated a stem cell graft to a child with chronic granulomatous disease. The CDR3 DNA sequence: TGTGCCAGCAGCTCATCCGCCGGGACTAGCGGCCATACGCAGTATTTT. Its protein product is CASSSSAGTSGHTQYF.